These 9 T cell receptor beta chains came from one sample sequenced in a study of OX40 agonist ivuxolimab in advanced cancers. Profiling relied on immunoSEQ multiplex PCR, and the TCRdb table lists in-frame clones only, not all of them. The data show 73,000 or so clones, 92% seen once. Here the sequenced sample was CD4+ or CD8+ T cells sorted from blood, taken in a trial of the OX40 agonist ivuxolimab. The source is an adult with an advanced solid tumor such as melanoma, head and neck, liver or kidney cancer.

This clone was picked up one time. This chain joins TRBV7-2 and TRBJ2-3; D remains ambiguous. Per the germline V gene, CDR1 is SGHTA and CDR2 is FQGNSA. This CDR3 region has 14 residues. V shed 0 bases and J shed 6 bases, with 10 bases lying between them. In DNA, the CDR3 is TGTGCCAGCAGCTTAGCTTGGGAAAGGGATACGCAGTATTTT. It codes for CASSLAWERDTQYF.

The chain joins TRBV2 to TRBJ1-1; the match to TRBD1 covers 9 bases. This CDR3 has 13 amino acids. Trimming at V came to 5 bases and at J to 8 bases, leaving 6 bases not matched to a gene. In germline, CDR1 is SNHLY, CDR2 FYNNEI. The DNA for the CDR3 is TGTGCCAGCAGTATACAGGGGGCTTTGGAAGCTTTCTTT. Amino acid sequence: CASSIQGALEAFF.

This sequence joins TRBV11-2 and TRBJ2-1; D gene uncertain. V lost 10 bases and J 0 bases, leaving 13 bases between the germline ends. Germline V CDR1 and CDR2: SGHAT, FQNNGV. This CDR3 comprises 14 residues. The CDR3 nucleotides are TGTGCCACCAACCCGGAAACCTCCTACAATGAGCAGTTCTTC. Translated: CATNPETSYNEQFF.

The DNA for the CDR3 is TGTGCCATCAGTGACGGGCAGGACTACTACAATGAGCAGTTCTTC. It is translated as CAISDGQDYYNEQFF. This chain uses TRBV10-3 with TRBJ2-1, with a possible D match to TRBD2 (6 bases). V shed 3 bases and J shed 3 bases, with 12 bases lying between them. The CDR3 runs 15 residues. Germline lookup yields CDR1 ENHRY and CDR2 SYGVKD.

DNA for the CDR3: TGTGCCAGTAGTAGGGCTGTGGGGGCGGGAGATACCAAAAACATTCAGTACTTC. The encoded protein is CASSRAVGAGDTKNIQYF. This chain links TRBV19 with TRBJ2-4; the D gene is possibly TRBD2 (7 bases). The CDR3 contains 18 residues. Trimming pared 4 bases from V and 2 bases from J, leaving 21 bases between. From germline, CDR1 is LNHDA and CDR2 SQIVND (reference sequence).

The gene calls are TRBV5-1 and TRBJ2-7; 8 bases line up with TRBD1. Looked up from germline, CDR1 is SGHRS and CDR2 is YFSETQ. CDR3 length equals 17 residues. V lost 2 bases, J lost 4 bases, and 14 bases stayed unmatched. CDR3 sequence (DNA): TGCGCCAGCAGCTTTAGGATTCTCGGGACAGGTTCATACGAGCAGTACTTC. This translates into CASSFRILGTGSYEQYF.

This clone was found a few times. The chain joins TRBV19 to TRBJ1-1; D not resolved. This CDR3 contains 13 residues. Trimming took 6 bases from V and 0 from J, leaving 8 bases between them. Germline-derived CDR1 and CDR2 are LNHDA and SQIVND (reference sequence). The CDR3 sequence is CASSGSVNTEAFF. In DNA form, the CDR3 reads TGTGCCAGTAGCGGATCAGTGAACACTGAAGCTTTCTTT.

The chain recombines TRBV10-3 with TRBJ2-7; the match to TRBD1 covers 8 bases. With V trimmed by 5 bases and J by 0 bases, 12 bases remained unmatched. CDR1 and CDR2 (germline): ENHRY, SYGVKD. This CDR3 has 17 residues. CDR3 coding DNA: TGTGCCATCAGTATCGTTGGACAGGGAACCCCCTCCTACGAGCAGTACTTC. This sequence encodes CAISIVGQGTPSYEQYF.

The V gene is TRBV18, the J gene TRBJ2-7; 7 bases line up with TRBD1. J gave up 3 bases and V 3 bases, and 5 bases lay outside the gene matches. The CDR3 has 14 residues. Per germline, CDR1 KGHSH and CDR2 LQKENI. Here the CDR3 DNA reads TGTGCCAGCTCACCCAGACAGGGAGTCTACGAGCAGTACTTC. It specifies CASSPRQGVYEQYF.